This TCR beta chain was identified in a study of OX40 agonist ivuxolimab in advanced cancers. Whole-study context: Dose-escalation patients suffered from hepatocellular carcinoma, melanoma, renal cell or head and neck cancer. Patients achieving partial responses numbered three: one hepatocellular carcinoma case and two cutaneous melanoma cases. Study-wide findings and caveats: At 0.1 to 3.0 mg/kg, clonal expansion of CD4+ and CD8+ blood T cells had occurred by week 6. Among the lowest levels of clonal expansion were found in partial responders at 0.1-3.0 mg/kg.

Note on this clone: As yet, its antigen is unknown.

Trimming stripped 4 bases from V and 5 bases from J, with 9 bases between. Germline CDR1 and CDR2: MNHNY and SVGAGI (reference sequence). This CDR3 is 13 amino acids long. The table came from immunoSEQ multiplex PCR; TCRdb's copy has only in-frame clones and leaves some out. The table lists under 95,000 clones, approximately 89% of them singletons. The rearrangement links TRBV6-6 to TRBJ2-1; D remains ambiguous. The clonotype originates from an adult with an advanced solid tumor such as melanoma, head and neck, liver or kidney cancer. The sequences come from CD4+ or CD8+ T cells sorted from blood, collected in a trial of the OX40 agonist ivuxolimab. In DNA form, the CDR3 reads TGTGCCAGCAGTTTAACCCGAAACAATGAGCAGTTCTTC. Translated: CASSLTRNNEQFF.